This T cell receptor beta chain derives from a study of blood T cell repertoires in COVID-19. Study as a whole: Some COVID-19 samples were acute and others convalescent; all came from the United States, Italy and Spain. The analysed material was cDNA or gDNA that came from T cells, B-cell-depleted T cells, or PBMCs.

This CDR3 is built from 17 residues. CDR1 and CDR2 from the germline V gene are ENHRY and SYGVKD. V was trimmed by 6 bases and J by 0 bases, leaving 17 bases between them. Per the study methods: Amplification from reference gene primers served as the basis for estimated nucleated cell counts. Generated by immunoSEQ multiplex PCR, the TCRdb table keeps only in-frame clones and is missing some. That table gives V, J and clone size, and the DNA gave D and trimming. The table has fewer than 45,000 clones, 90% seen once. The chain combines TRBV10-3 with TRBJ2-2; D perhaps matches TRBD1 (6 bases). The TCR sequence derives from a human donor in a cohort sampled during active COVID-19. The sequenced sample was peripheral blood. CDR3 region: CAISAGTKSTNTGELFF. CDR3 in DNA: TGTGCCATCAGCGCCGGGACAAAAAGTACGAACACCGGGGAGCTGTTTTTT.